This note documents a single T cell receptor beta chain sequence. No antigen is known for it. The CDR3 runs to 13 residues. The germline V gene encodes CDR1 MDHEN and CDR2 SYDVKM. V was trimmed by 4 bases and J by 10 bases, leaving 13 bases between them. TCRdb reprocessed the reads via MiXCR and lists one record per CDR3 protein. In the table there are around 740,000 distinct CDR3 sequences, approximately 34% of which are singletons. This sample is part of a study of T cell repertoires in cytomegalovirus infection. Study-level background: In public TCR beta signatures, there were indications of both CMV infection and matching HLA type.

General observations from the study: There were HLA-C-restricted CMV-specific TCR beta clonotypes dominating the ex vivo response.

Specimen: PBMCs. This TCR came from a human donor in good health (CMV status not recorded). Some clones in this sample may be carry-over from other donors' samples. The V and J genes are TRBV28 and TRBJ1-4; D gene unclear. CDR3 bases: TGTGCCAGCAGTTCTGGTGGGAAGGGAAAACTGTTTTTT. This codes for CASSSGGKGKLFF.